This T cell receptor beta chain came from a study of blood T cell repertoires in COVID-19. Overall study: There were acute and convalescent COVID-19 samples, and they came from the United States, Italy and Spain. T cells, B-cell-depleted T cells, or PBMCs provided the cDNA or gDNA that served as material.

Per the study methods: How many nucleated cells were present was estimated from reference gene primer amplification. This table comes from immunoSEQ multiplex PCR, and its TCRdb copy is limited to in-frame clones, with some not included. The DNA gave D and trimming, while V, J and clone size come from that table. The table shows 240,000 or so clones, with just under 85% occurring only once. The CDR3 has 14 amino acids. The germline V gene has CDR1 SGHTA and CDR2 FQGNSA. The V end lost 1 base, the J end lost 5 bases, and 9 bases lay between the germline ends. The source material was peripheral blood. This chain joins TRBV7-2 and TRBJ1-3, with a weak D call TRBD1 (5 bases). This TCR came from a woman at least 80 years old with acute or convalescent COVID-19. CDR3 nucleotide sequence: TGTGCCAGCAGCTTAGGATCAGGGAGAAACACCATATATTTT. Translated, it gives CASSLGSGRNTIYF. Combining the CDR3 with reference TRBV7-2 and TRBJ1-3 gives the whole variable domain GAGVSQSPSNKVTEKGKDVELRCDPISGHTALYWYRQSLGQGLEFLIYFQGNSAPDKSGLPSDRFSAERTGGSVSTLTIQRTQQEDSAVYLCASSLGSGRNTIYFGEGSWLTVV.